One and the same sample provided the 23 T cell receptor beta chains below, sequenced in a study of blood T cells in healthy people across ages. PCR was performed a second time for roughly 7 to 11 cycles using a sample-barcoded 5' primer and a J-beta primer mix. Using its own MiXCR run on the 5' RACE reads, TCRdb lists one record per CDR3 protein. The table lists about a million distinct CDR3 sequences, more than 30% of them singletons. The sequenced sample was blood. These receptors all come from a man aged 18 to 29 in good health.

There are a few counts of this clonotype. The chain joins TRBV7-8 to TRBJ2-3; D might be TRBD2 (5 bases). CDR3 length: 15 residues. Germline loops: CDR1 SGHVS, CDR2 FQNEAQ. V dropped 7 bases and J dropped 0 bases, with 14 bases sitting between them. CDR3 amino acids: CASKIFRTSTDTQYF. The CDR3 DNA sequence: TGTGCCAGCAAGATTTTTAGGACTAGCACAGATACGCAGTATTTT.

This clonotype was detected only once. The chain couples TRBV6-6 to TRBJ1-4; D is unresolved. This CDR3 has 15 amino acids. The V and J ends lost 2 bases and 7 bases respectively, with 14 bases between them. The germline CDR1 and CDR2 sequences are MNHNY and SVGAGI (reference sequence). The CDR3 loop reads CASSYRVGGGEKLFF. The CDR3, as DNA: TGTGCCAGCAGTTACCGGGTAGGAGGCGGTGAAAAACTGTTTTTT.

CDR3 nucleotides: TGTGCCATCAGTGTGGGGGCCCCAGTTTCCTACGAGCAGTTCTTC. Its protein is CAISVGAPVSYEQFF. V is TRBV10-3 and J is TRBJ2-1, with TRBD1 as a possible D gene (6 bases). Germline V gene sequence: CDR1 ENHRY, CDR2 SYGVKD. V lost 4 bases, J lost 10 bases, and 20 bases lay in between. The CDR3 is 15 residues long.

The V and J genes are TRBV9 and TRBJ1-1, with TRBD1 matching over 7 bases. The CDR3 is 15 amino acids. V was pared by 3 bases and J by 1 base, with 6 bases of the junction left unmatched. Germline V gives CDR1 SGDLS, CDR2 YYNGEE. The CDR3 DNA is TGTGCCAGCAGCGGAGGGGGCGCGAGGAACACTGAAGCTTTCTTT. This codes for CASSGGGARNTEAFF.

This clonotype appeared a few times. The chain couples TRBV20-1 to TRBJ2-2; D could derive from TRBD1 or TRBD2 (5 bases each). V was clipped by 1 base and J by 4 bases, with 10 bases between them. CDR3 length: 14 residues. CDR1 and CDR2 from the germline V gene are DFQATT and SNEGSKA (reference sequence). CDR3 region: CSARAGRGTGELFF. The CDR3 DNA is TGCAGTGCTAGAGCGGGGCGCGGCACCGGGGAGCTGTTTTTT.

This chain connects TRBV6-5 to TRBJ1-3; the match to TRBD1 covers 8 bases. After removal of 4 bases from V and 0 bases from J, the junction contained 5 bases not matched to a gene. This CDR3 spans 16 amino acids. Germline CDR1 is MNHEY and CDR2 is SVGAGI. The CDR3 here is CASSSGTGTSGNTIYF. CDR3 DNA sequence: TGTGCCAGCAGTTCAGGGACAGGCACCTCTGGAAACACCATATATTTT.

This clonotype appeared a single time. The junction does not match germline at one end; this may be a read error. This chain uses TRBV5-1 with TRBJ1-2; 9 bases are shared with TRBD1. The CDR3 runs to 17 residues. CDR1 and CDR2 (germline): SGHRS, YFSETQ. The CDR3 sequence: CASSLTATGGKNYGHTF. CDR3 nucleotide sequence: TGCGCCAGCAGCTTGACCGCGACAGGGGGGAAGAACTATGGCCACACCTTC.

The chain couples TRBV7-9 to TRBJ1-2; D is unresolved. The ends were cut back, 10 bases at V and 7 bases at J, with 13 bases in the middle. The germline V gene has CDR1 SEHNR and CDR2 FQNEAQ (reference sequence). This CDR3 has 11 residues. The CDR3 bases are TGTGCCACCAAAGGCCGGGTTGGCTACACCTTC. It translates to CATKGRVGYTF. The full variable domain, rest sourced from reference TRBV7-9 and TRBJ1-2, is DTGVSQNPRHKITKRGQNVTFRCDPISEHNRLYWYRQTLGQGPEFLTYFQNEAQLEKSRLLSDRFSAERPKGSFSTLEIQRTEQGDSAMYLCATKGRVGYTFGSGTRLTVV.

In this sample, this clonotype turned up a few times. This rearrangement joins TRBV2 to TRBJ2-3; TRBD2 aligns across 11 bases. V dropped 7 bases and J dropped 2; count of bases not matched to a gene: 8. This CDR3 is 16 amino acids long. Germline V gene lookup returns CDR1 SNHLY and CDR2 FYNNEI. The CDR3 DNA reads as TGTGCCAGCAAGGAGTCTAGCGGGGGGTACACAGATACGCAGTATTTT. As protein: CASKESSGGYTDTQYF.

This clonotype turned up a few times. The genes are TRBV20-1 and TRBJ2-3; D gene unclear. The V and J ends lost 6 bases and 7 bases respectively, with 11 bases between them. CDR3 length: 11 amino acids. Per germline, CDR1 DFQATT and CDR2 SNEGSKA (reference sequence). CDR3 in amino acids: CSAIEGNTQYF. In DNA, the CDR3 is TGCAGTGCCATCGAAGGGAATACGCAGTATTTT.

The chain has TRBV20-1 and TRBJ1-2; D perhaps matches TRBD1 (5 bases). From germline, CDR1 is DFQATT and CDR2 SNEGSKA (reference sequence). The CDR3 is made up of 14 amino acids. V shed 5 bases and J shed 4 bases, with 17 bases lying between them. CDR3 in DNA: TGCAGTGCTTCTCCCCCGGGGGATCGCTATGGCTACACCTTC. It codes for CSASPPGDRYGYTF.

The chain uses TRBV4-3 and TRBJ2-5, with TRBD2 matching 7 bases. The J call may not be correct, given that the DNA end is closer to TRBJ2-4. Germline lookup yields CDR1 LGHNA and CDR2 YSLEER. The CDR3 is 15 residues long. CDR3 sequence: CASSQEGGGKNIQYF. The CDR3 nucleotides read TGCGCCAGCAGCCAAGAGGGCGGGGGCAAAAACATTCAGTACTTC.

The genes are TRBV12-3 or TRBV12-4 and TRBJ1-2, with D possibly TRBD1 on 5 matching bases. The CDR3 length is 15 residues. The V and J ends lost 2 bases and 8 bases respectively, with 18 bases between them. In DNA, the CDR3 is TGTGCCAGCAGTTTACTTCCCGAGGGGTTAGGAGGCTACACCTTC. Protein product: CASSLLPEGLGGYTF.

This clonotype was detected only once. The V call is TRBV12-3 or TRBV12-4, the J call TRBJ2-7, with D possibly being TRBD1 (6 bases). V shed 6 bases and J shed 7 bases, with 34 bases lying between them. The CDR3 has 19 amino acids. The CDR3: CASSPIGRDTKSMRDEQYF. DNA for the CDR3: TGTGCCAGCAGCCCTATAGGACGGGACACGAAATCCATGAGGGATGAGCAGTACTTC.

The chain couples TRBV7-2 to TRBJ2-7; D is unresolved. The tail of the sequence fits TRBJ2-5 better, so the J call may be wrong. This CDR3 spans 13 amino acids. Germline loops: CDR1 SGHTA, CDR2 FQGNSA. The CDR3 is CASSIGRWETQYF. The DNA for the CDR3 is TGTGCCAGCAGCATAGGACGGTGGGAGACCCAGTACTTC.

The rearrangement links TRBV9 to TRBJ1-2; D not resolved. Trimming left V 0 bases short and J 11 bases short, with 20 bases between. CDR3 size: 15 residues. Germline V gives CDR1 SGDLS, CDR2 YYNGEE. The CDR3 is CASSVVGASYPGYTF. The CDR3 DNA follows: TGTGCCAGCAGCGTAGTAGGAGCGTCCTACCCTGGGTACACCTTC.

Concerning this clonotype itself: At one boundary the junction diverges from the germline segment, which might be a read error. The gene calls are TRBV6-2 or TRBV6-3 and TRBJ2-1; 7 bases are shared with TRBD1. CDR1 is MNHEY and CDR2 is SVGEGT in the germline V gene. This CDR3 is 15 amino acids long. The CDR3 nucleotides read TGTGCCAGCAGTGAGGGCAGGGGGATCTACGATGAGCAGTTCTTC. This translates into CASSEGRGIYDEQFF.

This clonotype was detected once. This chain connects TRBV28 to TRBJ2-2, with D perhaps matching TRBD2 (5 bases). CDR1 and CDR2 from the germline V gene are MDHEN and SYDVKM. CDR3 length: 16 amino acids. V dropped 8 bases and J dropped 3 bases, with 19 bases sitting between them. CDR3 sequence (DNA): TGTGCCAGCTGTGTTAGGGCGAGCGGAGACACCGGGGAGCTGTTTTTT. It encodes CASCVRASGDTGELFF. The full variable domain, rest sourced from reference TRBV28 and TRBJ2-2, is DVKVTQSSRYLVKRTGEKVFLECVQDMDHENMFWYRQDPGLGLRLIYFSYDVKMKEKGDIPEGYSVSREKKERFSLILESASTNQTSMYLCASCVRASGDTGELFFGEGSRLTVL.

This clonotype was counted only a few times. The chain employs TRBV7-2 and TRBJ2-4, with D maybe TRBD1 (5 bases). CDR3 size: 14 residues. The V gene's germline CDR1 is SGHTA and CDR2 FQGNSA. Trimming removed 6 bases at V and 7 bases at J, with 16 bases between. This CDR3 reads CASREGHPGNIQYF. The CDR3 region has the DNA TGTGCCAGCAGAGAAGGACACCCAGGGAACATTCAGTACTTC. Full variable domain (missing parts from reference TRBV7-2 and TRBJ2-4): GAGVSQSPSNKVTEKGKDVELRCDPISGHTALYWYRQSLGQGLEFLIYFQGNSAPDKSGLPSDRFSAERTGGSVSTLTIQRTQQEDSAVYLCASREGHPGNIQYFGAGTRLSVL.

The CDR3 DNA reads TGTGCCAGCAGCTCATATAGCGGGGGGGCCTACAATGAGCAGTTCTTC. Protein: CASSSYSGGAYNEQFF. This chain joins TRBV11-1 and TRBJ2-1; 11 nucleotides agree with TRBD2. V lost 4 bases to trimming and J lost 2 bases; unmatched junction nucleotides: 4. Germline V gene sequence: CDR1 SGHAT, CDR2 FQDESV (reference sequence). The CDR3 has 16 residues.

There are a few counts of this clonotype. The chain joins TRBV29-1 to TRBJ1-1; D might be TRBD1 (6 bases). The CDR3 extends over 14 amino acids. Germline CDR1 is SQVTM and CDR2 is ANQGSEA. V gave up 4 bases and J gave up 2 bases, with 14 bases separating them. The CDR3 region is CSVVQGDKNTEAFF. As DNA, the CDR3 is TGCAGCGTTGTACAGGGTGATAAAAACACTGAAGCTTTCTTT.

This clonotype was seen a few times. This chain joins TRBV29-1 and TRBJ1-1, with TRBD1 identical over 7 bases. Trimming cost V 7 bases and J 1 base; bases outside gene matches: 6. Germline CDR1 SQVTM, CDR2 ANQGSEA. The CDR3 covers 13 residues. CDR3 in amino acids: CSGEQGRNTEAFF. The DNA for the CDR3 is TGCAGCGGCGAACAGGGGCGGAACACTGAAGCTTTCTTT.

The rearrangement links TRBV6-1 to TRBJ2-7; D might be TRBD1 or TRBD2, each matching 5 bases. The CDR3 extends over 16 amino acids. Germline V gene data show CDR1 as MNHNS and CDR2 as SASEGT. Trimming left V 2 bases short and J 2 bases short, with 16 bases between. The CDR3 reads CASSERSGRWPYEQYF. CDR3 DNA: TGTGCCAGCAGTGAACGGTCGGGACGTTGGCCCTACGAGCAGTACTTC.